Here is one T cell receptor (beta chain) with its context. What it recognizes is unknown. This sample stems from a study of PD-1 blockade in classical Hodgkin lymphoma. Study background: Nivolumab dosing for patients was 3 mg/kg, administered intravenously every 2 weeks. Study-level results: Nivolumab initiated under 1 year post-ASCT led to patient exclusion. Relapsed/refractory patients reportedly had the lowest baseline TCR diversity, below newly diagnosed patients, who were below healthy donors.

CDR3 length: 15 residues. The V gene's germline CDR1 is SGHTA and CDR2 FQGNSA. J gave up 4 bases and V 5 bases, and 7 bases lay outside the gene matches. In every patient, relapse followed autologous stem cell transplantation, while exposure to brentuximab vedotin differed. Profiled with immunoSEQ multiplex PCR; TCRdb holds only in-frame clones, not every one. Of about 43,000 clones listed, roughly 70% are singletons. The chain is built from TRBV7-2 and TRBJ2-1; 8 bases are shared with TRBD1. The starting material was peripheral blood mononuclear cells (PBMCs), obtained before the second cycle of nivolumab. The origin of this receptor is a human donor with classical Hodgkin lymphoma. The CDR3 DNA sequence: TGTGCCAGCAGCCCCGGACAGGGTTCTTACAATGAGCAGTTCTTC. Translating gives CASSPGQGSYNEQFF.